This TCR beta chain is from a study of OX40 agonist ivuxolimab in advanced cancers. With respect to the entire study: Ivuxolimab was an agonistic, fully human IgG2 monoclonal antibody directed against OX40 (CD134), a costimulatory receptor. Intravenous ivuxolimab was administered to patients every 2 weeks at six dose levels: 0.01, 0.1, 0.3, 1.5, 3 and 10 mg/kg. Among the roughly 52 dose-escalation patients, approximately 20 had hepatocellular carcinoma, approximately 15 melanoma, 9 renal cell carcinoma and 9 head and neck cancer. The dose-escalation cohort was approximately 83% male with a mean age of around 62 years, ranging from roughly 23 to 90. Patients were allowed to have had prior anti-PD-1, anti-PD-L1 or anti-CTLA-4 therapy, and around 43% of the dose-escalation patients had been treated with checkpoint inhibitors. Partial responses occurred in three dose-escalation patients, of whom one had hepatocellular carcinoma and two had cutaneous melanoma. Peripheral TCRbeta sequencing aimed to test whether ivuxolimab altered TCR sequence diversity and caused clonal T-cell expansion. The monotherapy dose-escalation portion (N of about 52 patients) of the phase I ivuxolimab trial is reported in the paper.

For sequencing of the TCRbeta CDR3 region, genomic DNA was extracted from the sorted cells. The immunoSEQ Assay was used for sequencing of TCRbeta CDR3 regions. Drawn from immuneACCESS, this table holds only the in-frame rearrangements with V and J called that TCRdb kept. Clones are partly lost; checked studies trace under half to an unresolved V gene and leave the rest unexplained. A total of about 55,000 clones appear in this sample, 80% of them only once. Approximately 4.4% of the sample is held by the ten biggest clonotypes. Looking up the germline V gene yields CDR1 MNHNS and CDR2 SASEGT. V is pared back by 5 bases and J by 10 bases, with 17 bases lying between the germline termini. Including the terminal cysteine and phenylalanine, the CDR3 comprises 13 residues. Of all the DNA, just the CDR3 is kept, 39 bases in frame from base 1. Remarks on this clone: It has no known antigen specificity. Per-base qualities were not stored, and no clone one base away is much larger.

What the work shows at the level of the full study, not this receptor alone: Low levels of normalized T-cell clonal expansion were also seen in some patients who did not respond. In the 0.1-3.0 mg/kg groups, partial responders had among the lowest normalized peripheral clonal expansion, particularly in CD8+ T cells. After ivuxolimab, CD8+ T cells had more expanded clones than CD4+ T cells on average. The antigen specificity of the clonally expanded peripheral T cells was not determined. At doses of 0.1 to 3.0 mg/kg, clonal expansion of both CD4+ and CD8+ T cells in blood was seen between baseline and week 6.

The trial excluded patients who had a history of autoimmune disease or were on systemic immunosuppression. Peripheral blood for TCR sequencing was collected from all dose cohorts at baseline, on cycle 4 day 1, and on cycle 7 day 1. The samples were drawn from a first-in-human, open-label, multicenter phase I dose-escalation trial of ivuxolimab. Adults with locally advanced or metastatic melanoma, renal cell carcinoma, hepatocellular carcinoma or head and neck squamous cell carcinoma were enrolled in the trial. CD4+ and CD8+ T cells were sorted separately from peripheral blood before TCR sequencing.

The clonotype comes from an adult with an advanced solid tumor such as melanoma, head and neck, liver or kidney cancer. This sample comprised CD4+ or CD8+ T cells sorted from blood, obtained in a trial of the OX40 agonist ivuxolimab. The receptor chain draws on TRBV6-1 and TRBJ2-5; the D gene assignment is perhaps TRBD1 or TRBD2, with each matching 5 bases. The nucleotide sequence reads TGTGCCAGCAGTAAAATTCAGGGAGCGGACCAGTACTTC. Its coded protein is CASSKIQGADQYF.